This T cell receptor (beta chain) was sequenced for a study of T cell changes during pregnancy in multiple sclerosis. Sequenced by immunoSEQ multiplex PCR; TCRdb stores in-frame clones only, minus some. The sample includes approximately 97,000 clones, just over 90% seen only once; the top ten take approximately 0.8%. This CDR3 comprises 15 residues. V was clipped by 6 bases and J by 4 bases; unmatched bases: 6. Germline loops: CDR1 MNHNS, CDR2 SASEGT. V gene TRBV6-1 combines with J gene TRBJ2-3; TRBD1 matches 11 bases. This TCR derives from a female donor in good health, enrolled as a control in a pregnancy study. The sequenced sample was peripheral blood, obtained in the second trimester of pregnancy. The CDR3 region has the DNA TGTGCCAGCAGACCGGGACAGGGGGAATCAGATACGCAGTATTTT. As protein: CASRPGQGESDTQYF.